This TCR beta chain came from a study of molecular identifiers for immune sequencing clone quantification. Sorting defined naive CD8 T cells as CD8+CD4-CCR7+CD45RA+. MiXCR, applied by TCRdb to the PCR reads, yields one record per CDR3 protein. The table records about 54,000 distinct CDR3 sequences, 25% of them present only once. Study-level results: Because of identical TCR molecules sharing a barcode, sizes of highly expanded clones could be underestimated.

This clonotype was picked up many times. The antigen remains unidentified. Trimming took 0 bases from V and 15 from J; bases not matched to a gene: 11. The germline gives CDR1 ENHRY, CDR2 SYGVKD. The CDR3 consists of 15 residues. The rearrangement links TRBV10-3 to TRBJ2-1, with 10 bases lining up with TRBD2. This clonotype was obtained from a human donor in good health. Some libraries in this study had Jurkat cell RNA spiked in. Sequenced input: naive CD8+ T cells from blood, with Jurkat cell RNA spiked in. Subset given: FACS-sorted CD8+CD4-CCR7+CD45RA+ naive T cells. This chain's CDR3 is CAISESISGRHSMFF. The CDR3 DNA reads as TGTGCCATCAGTGAGTCGATTAGCGGGAGGCATTCAATGTTCTTC.